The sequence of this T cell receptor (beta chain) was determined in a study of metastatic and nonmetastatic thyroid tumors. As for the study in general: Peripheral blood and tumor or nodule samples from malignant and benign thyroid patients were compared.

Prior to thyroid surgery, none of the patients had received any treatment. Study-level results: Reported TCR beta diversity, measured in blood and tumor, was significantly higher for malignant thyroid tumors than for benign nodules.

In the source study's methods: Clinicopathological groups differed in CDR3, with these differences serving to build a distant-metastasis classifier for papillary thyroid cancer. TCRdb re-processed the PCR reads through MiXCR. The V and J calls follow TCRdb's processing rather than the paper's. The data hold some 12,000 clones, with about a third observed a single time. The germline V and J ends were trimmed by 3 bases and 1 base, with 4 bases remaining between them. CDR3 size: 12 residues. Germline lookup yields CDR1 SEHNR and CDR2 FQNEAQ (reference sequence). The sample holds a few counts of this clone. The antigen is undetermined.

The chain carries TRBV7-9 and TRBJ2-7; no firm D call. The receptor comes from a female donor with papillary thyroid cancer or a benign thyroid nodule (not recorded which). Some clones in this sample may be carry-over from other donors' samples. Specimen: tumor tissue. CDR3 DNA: TGTGCCAGCAGCTTGGGGTCCTACGAGCAGTACTTC. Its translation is CASSLGSYEQYF.